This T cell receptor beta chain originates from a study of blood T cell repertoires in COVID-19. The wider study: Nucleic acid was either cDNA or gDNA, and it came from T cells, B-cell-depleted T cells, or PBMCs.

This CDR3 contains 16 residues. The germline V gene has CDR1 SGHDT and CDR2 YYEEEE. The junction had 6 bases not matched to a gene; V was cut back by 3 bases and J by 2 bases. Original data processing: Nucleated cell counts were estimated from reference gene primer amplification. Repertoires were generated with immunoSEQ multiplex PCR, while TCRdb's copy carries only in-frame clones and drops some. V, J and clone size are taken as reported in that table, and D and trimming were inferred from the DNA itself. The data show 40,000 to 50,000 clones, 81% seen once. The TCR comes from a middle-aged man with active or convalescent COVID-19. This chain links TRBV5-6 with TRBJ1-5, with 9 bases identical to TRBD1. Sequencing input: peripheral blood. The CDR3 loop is CASSWGDREGNQPQHF. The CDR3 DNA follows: TGTGCCAGCAGCTGGGGGGACAGGGAGGGCAATCAGCCCCAGCATTTT.